The next 12 T cell receptor beta chains were all read from a single sample in a study of T cell responses to AZD1222 COVID-19 vaccine. Measured with immunoSEQ multiplex PCR; TCRdb has only the in-frame clones, and not every one. There are tens of thousands of clones in the sample; around 90% occur only once, and 2.2% lies in the top ten. Sequencing used peripheral blood, obtained on day 0 of AZD1222 vaccination. The receptors derive from an adult in good health.

The rearrangement links TRBV6-5 to TRBJ1-5; D unresolved. V lost 5 bases, J lost 6 bases, and 17 bases lay in between. This CDR3 has 15 amino acids. Germline assignment: CDR1 MNHEY and CDR2 SVGAGI. The CDR3: CASSPRPGLGQPQHF. For the CDR3, the DNA is TGTGCCAGCAGTCCACGTCCGGGGTTAGGTCAGCCCCAGCATTTT.

The chain couples TRBV29-1 to TRBJ2-7, with D perhaps matching TRBD1 (6 bases). The V gene lost 5 bases and the J gene lost 0 bases, with 11 bases spanning the gap. Germline lookup yields CDR1 SQVTM and CDR2 ANQGSEA. This CDR3 comprises 13 residues. In DNA, the CDR3 is TGCAGCGTTAAGACAGGTGCCTCCTACGAGCAGTACTTC. Residues: CSVKTGASYEQYF.

The gene calls are TRBV6-2 or TRBV6-3 and TRBJ1-2; D unclear. This CDR3 has 14 residues. V was pared by 0 bases and J by 8 bases, with 13 bases between. Looked up from germline, CDR1 is MNHEY and CDR2 is SVGEGT. CDR3 in amino acids: CASSYSILLTGYTF. CDR3 nucleotide sequence: TGTGCCAGCAGTTACTCGATTCTGCTTACCGGCTACACCTTC.

The chain combines TRBV19 with TRBJ2-3; 8 bases are shared with TRBD2. The CDR3 is 14 amino acids. Germline values: CDR1 LNHDA, CDR2 SQIVND (reference sequence). The junction had 9 bases not matched to a gene; V was cut back by 7 bases and J by 6 bases. CDR3 coding DNA: TGTGCCAGTACCTACGGGAGGGCCTCCGATACGCAGTATTTT. Translation gives CASTYGRASDTQYF.

This clone was seen once. The chain has TRBV5-4 and TRBJ2-7, with D perhaps TRBD1 or TRBD2 (5 bases each). V dropped 4 bases and J dropped 3 bases, with 14 bases sitting between them. CDR3 length: 14 amino acids. The germline CDR1 and CDR2 sequences are SGHNT and YYREEE (reference sequence). The CDR3 loop is CASSQRDGNYEQYF. DNA for the CDR3: TGTGCCAGCAGCCAAAGGGACGGTAACTACGAGCAGTACTTC.

The V and J genes are TRBV11-1 and TRBJ2-2; possible D gene TRBD1, 6 bases. CDR3 length: 16 amino acids. CDR1 and CDR2 from the germline V gene are SGHAT and FQDESV (reference sequence). The V end lost 4 bases, the J end lost 4 bases, and 16 bases lay between the germline ends. CDR3 sequence reads: CASSSQTGSLTGELFF. CDR3 DNA: TGTGCCAGCAGCTCGCAAACAGGGTCTCTCACCGGGGAGCTGTTTTTT.

The chain joins TRBV7-2 to TRBJ1-2; D is possibly TRBD1 (6 bases). The CDR3 spans 13 residues. Trimming stripped 5 bases from V and 4 bases from J, with 11 bases between. CDR1 is SGHTA, CDR2 FQGNSA, per germline. CDR3 residues: CASSPDSTYGYTF. The CDR3 DNA reads as TGTGCCAGCAGCCCGGACAGCACCTATGGCTACACCTTC.

The chain combines TRBV10-2 with TRBJ1-4; D is unresolved. Germline CDR1 is WSHSY and CDR2 is SAAADI. Trimming removed 6 bases at V and 2 bases at J, with 7 bases between. CDR3 length: 13 residues. This chain's CDR3 is CASSDPTNEKLFF. The CDR3 DNA follows: TGCGCCAGCAGCGACCCCACTAATGAAAAACTGTTTTTT.

The chain carries TRBV4-1 and TRBJ2-2; D unresolved. This CDR3 spans 15 amino acids. Germline V gene data show CDR1 as MGHRA and CDR2 as YSYEKL. Trimming took 1 base from V and 2 from J, leaving 8 bases between them. CDR3 nucleotides: TGCGCCAGCAGCCAAGCGGGCTTCAACACCGGGGAGCTGTTTTTT. This encodes CASSQAGFNTGELFF.

V and J are TRBV5-8 and TRBJ1-5; 8 bases align to TRBD1. The V gene end was trimmed by 2 bases and the J gene end by 6 bases; junction bases not matched to a gene: 4. CDR1 is SGHTS, CDR2 YDEGEE, per germline. There are 14 residues in the CDR3. CDR3: CASSFAGGGQPQHF. As DNA, the CDR3 is TGTGCCAGCAGCTTTGCAGGGGGCGGTCAGCCCCAGCATTTT.

This clone was observed once. The rearrangement links TRBV4-1 to TRBJ1-5; D might be TRBD1 (5 bases). Trimming took off 5 bases at V and 3 bases at J, with 8 bases between the two ends. Germline CDR1 and CDR2: MGHRA and YSYEKL. This CDR3 spans 13 amino acids. CDR3 sequence reads: CASSADNNQPQHF. The CDR3, as DNA: TGCGCCAGCAGCGCGGACAACAATCAGCCCCAGCATTTT.

The genes are TRBV2 and TRBJ1-6, with 7 positions matching TRBD1. Looked up from germline, CDR1 is SNHLY and CDR2 is FYNNEI. J lost 14 bases, V lost 6 bases, and 10 bases had no gene match. This CDR3 is built from 13 residues. DNA for the CDR3: TGTGCCAGCAGGACCACGACAGGGTCGGCCCTCCACTTT. Translation: CASRTTTGSALHF.